What follows are 32 T cell receptor beta chains derived from one specimen sequenced in a study of shared clonotypes between healthy human individuals. The data were produced by immunoSEQ multiplex PCR, yet TCRdb's version contains in-frame clones alone and is incomplete. The repertoire holds over 2 million clones, 85% to 95% seen once, with 0.1% to 0.15% in the top ten. What was sequenced was naive CD4+ T cells sorted from blood. Subset specified: CD45RA+ positively selected. All receptors derive from a man in his late teens or twenties in good health.

This clone was recorded once. The chain is built from TRBV18 and TRBJ2-3, with TRBD2 matching 14 bases. Germline loops: CDR1 KGHSH, CDR2 LQKENI. V was pared by 2 bases and J by 8 bases, with 6 bases of the junction left unmatched. This CDR3 region has 16 residues. CDR3 nucleotides: TGTGCCAGCTCACCAGGGACTAGCGGGAGTCTCGGTACGCAGTATTTT. This codes for CASSPGTSGSLGTQYF.

The chain combines TRBV2 with TRBJ2-2; D call uncertain. V was clipped by 1 base and J by 0 bases, with 6 bases between them. The CDR3 covers 15 residues. In germline, CDR1 is SNHLY, CDR2 FYNNEI. CDR3 residues: CASSEVNPNTGELFF. CDR3 DNA: TGTGCCAGCAGTGAAGTCAATCCGAACACCGGGGAGCTGTTTTTT.

The chain links TRBV7-2 to TRBJ1-5, with D unclear. CDR3 size: 11 residues. Looked up from germline, CDR1 is SGHTA and CDR2 is FQGNSA. DNA of the CDR3: TGTGCTAGGGTCGGTAATCAGCCCCAGCATTTT. Protein: CARVGNQPQHF.

This chain uses TRBV30 with TRBJ2-7; 15 bases match TRBD2. Losses at the gene ends were 0 bases for V and 2 bases for J; bases not matched to a gene: 5. This CDR3 spans 17 amino acids. Germline V gene data show CDR1 as GTSNPN and CDR2 as SVGIG (reference sequence). For the CDR3, the DNA is TGTGCCTGGAGTGTACAAAGGACTAGCGGGAGGGCCTACGAGCAGTACTTC. This translates into CAWSVQRTSGRAYEQYF.

V usage is TRBV7-9 and J usage is TRBJ1-4; D possibly corresponds to TRBD1 (6 bases). This CDR3 is 13 amino acids long. Trimming removed 4 bases at V and 7 bases at J, with 10 bases between. CDR1 and CDR2 from the germline V gene are SEHNR and FQNEAQ (reference sequence). CDR3 bases: TGTGCCAGCAGCTCACAGGGACGTGAAAAACTGTTTTTT. Residues: CASSSQGREKLFF.

V gene TRBV6-6 combines with J gene TRBJ2-2; 7 nucleotides line up with TRBD1. V lost 7 bases to trimming and J lost 2 bases; unmatched junction nucleotides: 4. The germline V gene encodes CDR1 MNHNY and CDR2 SVGAGI (reference sequence). The CDR3 covers 14 residues. The CDR3 DNA sequence: TGTGCCAGCACCGGGACAGACAACACCGGGGAGCTGTTTTTT. It specifies CASTGTDNTGELFF.

The chain links TRBV6-6 to TRBJ2-5; 7 bases map to TRBD2. CDR3 size: 16 residues. The junction had 12 bases not matched to a gene; V was cut back by 3 bases and J by 5 bases. CDR1 is MNHNY and CDR2 is SVGAGI in the germline V gene (reference sequence). The CDR3 spells CASSYGGGRIWETQYF. CDR3 nucleotide sequence: TGTGCCAGCAGTTATGGTGGCGGGAGAATTTGGGAGACCCAGTACTTC.

This chain uses TRBV7-8 with TRBJ2-1; 7 bases line up with TRBD2. With V trimmed by 5 bases and J by 4 bases, 14 bases remained unmatched. Germline V lookup: CDR1 SGHVS, CDR2 FQNEAQ. The CDR3 consists of 17 residues. The CDR3 loop is CASSHTRWTSFYNEQFF. CDR3 sequence (DNA): TGTGCCAGCAGCCATACCCGCTGGACTAGTTTTTACAATGAGCAGTTCTTC.

Remarks on this clone: Other DNA variants within this sample encode the same CDR3. The gene calls are TRBV9 and TRBJ1-1; no clear D gene. This CDR3 has 13 residues. Trimming removed 0 bases at V and 5 bases at J, with 8 bases between. CDR1 and CDR2 from the germline V gene are SGDLS and YYNGEE. The CDR3 here is CASSVEGWTEAFF. CDR3 sequence (DNA): TGTGCCAGCAGCGTAGAAGGGTGGACTGAAGCTTTCTTT. The whole variable domain, filled in from reference TRBV9 and TRBJ1-1, reads DSGVTQTPKHLITATGQRVTLRCSPRSGDLSVYWYQQSLDQGLQFLIQYYNGEERAKGNILERFSAQQFPDLHSELNLSSLELGDSALYFCASSVEGWTEAFFGQGTRLTVV.

V gene TRBV5-1 combines with J gene TRBJ1-3; D is possibly TRBD1 (6 bases). Germline assignment: CDR1 SGHRS and CDR2 YFSETQ. Between the trimmed V and J ends, which lost 0 bases and 0 bases, there was a span of 16 bases. The CDR3 covers 18 residues. The CDR3: CASSLAPGVGFSGNTIYF. As DNA, the CDR3 is TGCGCCAGCAGCTTGGCCCCAGGGGTGGGCTTCTCTGGAAACACCATATATTTT.

A word on this clone: Additional DNA sequences in this sample encode the identical CDR3. The V call is TRBV5-1, the J call TRBJ2-1; D remains unclear. The length of the CDR3 is 11 residues. V was trimmed by 0 bases and J by 9 bases, leaving 4 bases between them. The germline V gene has CDR1 SGHRS and CDR2 YFSETQ. In DNA form, the CDR3 reads TGCGCCAGCAGCTTGGCTTTTGAGCAGTTCTTC. Residues: CASSLAFEQFF.

The chain carries TRBV2 and TRBJ1-1; D uncertain. Per the germline V gene, CDR1 is SNHLY and CDR2 is FYNNEI. V lost 7 bases and J 0 bases, leaving 9 bases between the germline ends. The CDR3 loop spans 13 amino acids. CDR3 nucleotide sequence: TGTGCCAGCACTGCGCAATTGAACACTGAAGCTTTCTTT. It yields the protein CASTAQLNTEAFF.

Notes on this clone: This sample includes further DNA sequences coding for the same CDR3. The chain joins TRBV7-2 to TRBJ2-5; possibly TRBD1 for D (5 bases). Between the trimmed V and J ends, which lost 0 bases and 5 bases, there was a span of 7 bases. The CDR3 extends over 13 amino acids. From germline, CDR1 is SGHTA and CDR2 FQGNSA. CDR3 sequence reads: CASSLAQGETQYF. The CDR3 DNA is TGTGCCAGCAGCTTAGCGCAGGGCGAGACCCAGTACTTC.

CDR3 nucleotide sequence: TGTGCCTGGAGTGCACGAAAGCGGGAGATTGAGTTCTTC. This gives the protein CAWSARKREIEFF. The chain recombines TRBV30 with TRBJ2-1; TRBD2 matches 8 bases. This CDR3 spans 13 amino acids. Germline lookup yields CDR1 GTSNPN and CDR2 SVGIG (reference sequence). V lost 1 base and J lost 14; bases outside the gene matches: 10.

The chain links TRBV19 to TRBJ1-2; perhaps TRBD1 as D (6 bases). V lost 1 base, J lost 7 bases, and 10 bases lay in between. The germline V gene has CDR1 LNHDA and CDR2 SQIVND (reference sequence). This CDR3 comprises 13 residues. Here the CDR3 DNA reads TGTGCCAGTAGTATAGTCCAGGGGCTTGGCTACACCTTC. Protein sequence: CASSIVQGLGYTF.

The chain has TRBV10-3 and TRBJ1-5; TRBD1 aligns across 7 bases. Germline V CDR1 and CDR2: ENHRY, SYGVKD. J was trimmed by 6 bases and V by 6 bases; bases with no gene match: 11. This CDR3 region has 15 residues. The CDR3 DNA sequence: TGTGCCATCAGCGGGACAGAGGGCGACGGTCAGCCCCAGCATTTT. Translated, it gives CAISGTEGDGQPQHF.

This chain connects TRBV19 to TRBJ1-2; D is undetermined. There are 13 residues in the CDR3. Trimming took off 3 bases at V and 4 bases at J, with 9 bases between the two ends. Germline values: CDR1 LNHDA, CDR2 SQIVND (reference sequence). The CDR3 DNA follows: TGTGCCAGTAGTATGGACCGACCCTATGGCTACACCTTC. Its protein is CASSMDRPYGYTF.

The chain employs TRBV5-6 and TRBJ1-2; a weak D match, TRBD1 (6 bases). The CDR3 spans 12 residues. Germline lookup yields CDR1 SGHDT and CDR2 YYEEEE. V lost 7 bases to trimming and J lost 0 bases, with 7 bases between them. CDR3 residues: CASGQTNYGYTF. The DNA for the CDR3 is TGTGCCAGCGGACAGACTAACTATGGCTACACCTTC.

In regard to this clone: Other DNA sequences from this sample encode an identical CDR3 as well. This rearrangement joins TRBV5-1 to TRBJ1-6, with TRBD1 matching 7 bases. Germline assignment: CDR1 SGHRS and CDR2 YFSETQ. The trim removed 4 bases at V and 6 bases at J, leaving 4 bases unmatched. The CDR3 is 14 residues long. The CDR3, as DNA: TGCGCCAGCAGCCCAGGGGGACCTAATTCACCCCTCCACTTT. It translates to CASSPGGPNSPLHF.

CDR3 residues: CASSEVFSQGNSPLHF. CDR3 nucleotide sequence: TGTGCCAGCAGTGAAGTTTTTTCGCAGGGGAATTCACCCCTCCACTTT. The chain uses TRBV6-1 and TRBJ1-6, with D possibly matching TRBD1 (6 bases). The V gene lost 1 base and the J gene lost 7 bases, with 14 bases spanning the gap. This CDR3 comprises 16 residues. The germline gives CDR1 MNHNS, CDR2 SASEGT.

In its sample, this clone was seen once. The chain carries TRBV19 and TRBJ1-2; D not certain. The V and J ends lost 5 bases and 5 bases respectively, with 15 bases between them. This CDR3 contains 14 residues. Germline V gives CDR1 LNHDA, CDR2 SQIVND (reference sequence). CDR3 sequence (DNA): TGTGCCAGTAGTCGAGGGTCCGGGATATATGGCTACACCTTC. It specifies CASSRGSGIYGYTF.

V is TRBV5-6 and J is TRBJ2-5; 8 bases are a match to TRBD2. Germline CDR1 SGHDT, CDR2 YYEEEE. This CDR3 is built from 16 residues. The trim removed 0 bases at V and 2 bases at J, leaving 6 bases unmatched. The CDR3 protein is CASSLVGRDFQETQYF. The CDR3 DNA reads as TGTGCCAGCAGCTTGGTCGGGAGGGATTTTCAAGAGACCCAGTACTTC.

The CDR3 is CAWSFGGDTGELFF. CDR3 nucleotides: TGTGCCTGGAGTTTTGGGGGAGACACCGGGGAGCTGTTTTTT. This chain links TRBV30 with TRBJ2-2; D may correspond to TRBD1 or TRBD2 (5 bases each). This CDR3 comprises 14 residues. V lost 2 bases to trimming and J lost 3 bases, with 10 bases between them. Germline loops: CDR1 GTSNPN, CDR2 SVGIG (reference sequence).

The chain carries TRBV28 and TRBJ1-5; D is ambiguous. Germline V gives CDR1 MDHEN, CDR2 SYDVKM. The CDR3 loop spans 12 amino acids. V was trimmed by 1 base and J by 8 bases, leaving 6 bases between them. This chain's CDR3 is CASSLSGEPQHF. The CDR3 region has the DNA TGTGCCAGCAGTTTATCGGGTGAGCCCCAGCATTTT.

The chain joins TRBV30 to TRBJ2-1, with D hard to call. The CDR3 consists of 12 residues. In germline, CDR1 is GTSNPN, CDR2 SVGIG (reference sequence). The V gene lost 0 bases and the J gene lost 9 bases, with 9 bases spanning the gap. CDR3 loop: CAWSVRSFEQFF. The DNA for the CDR3 is TGTGCCTGGAGTGTAAGGTCCTTTGAGCAGTTCTTC.

The chain is built from TRBV6-1 and TRBJ2-1; a possible D gene is TRBD2 (5 bases). Germline V lookup: CDR1 MNHNS, CDR2 SASEGT. V was pared by 3 bases and J by 5 bases, with 17 bases between. The CDR3 extends over 16 amino acids. The CDR3 reads CASSDQTAGGHNEQFF. Written as DNA, the CDR3 is TGTGCCAGCAGTGATCAAACCGCGGGCGGGCACAATGAGCAGTTCTTC.

In DNA, the CDR3 is TGTGCCAGCACTGTGACAGGGGGCCCAATCACGAACACCGGGGAGCTGTTTTTT. Protein sequence: CASTVTGGPITNTGELFF. V and J are TRBV27 and TRBJ2-2; 10 positions agree with TRBD1. Germline CDR1 and CDR2: MNHEY and SMNVEV (reference sequence). The trim removed 7 bases at V and 0 bases at J, leaving 11 bases unmatched. The CDR3 consists of 18 residues.

This chain uses TRBV19 with TRBJ1-5; D might be TRBD1 (6 bases). V shed 8 bases and J shed 3 bases, with 14 bases lying between them. Germline V gene data show CDR1 as LNHDA and CDR2 as SQIVND (reference sequence). The CDR3 loop spans 14 amino acids. The CDR3 loop reads CASRTANLNQPQHF. In DNA, the CDR3 is TGTGCCAGTCGGACAGCTAACCTCAATCAGCCCCAGCATTTT.

The chain joins TRBV25-1 to TRBJ2-1; D possibly corresponds to TRBD2 (7 bases). The CDR3 spans 16 residues. Trimming left V 6 bases short and J 7 bases short, with 22 bases between. Germline-derived CDR1 and CDR2 are MGHDK and SYGVNS. CDR3 protein: CASSWGGGPAGNEQFF. Here the CDR3 DNA reads TGTGCCAGCAGCTGGGGAGGGGGACCTGCGGGGAATGAGCAGTTCTTC.

This clone was seen just once. This chain connects TRBV7-8 to TRBJ1-1; 7 bases agree with TRBD1. The CDR3 runs 14 residues. Looked up from germline, CDR1 is SGHVS and CDR2 is FQNEAQ. The J segment lost 4 bases and the V segment lost 3 bases, leaving 5 bases of the junction unmatched. This CDR3 reads CASSFDRVGTEAFF. Written as DNA, the CDR3 is TGTGCCAGCAGCTTTGACAGGGTCGGCACTGAAGCTTTCTTT.

The V gene is TRBV10-3, the J gene TRBJ2-3; 7 bases map to TRBD1. V was pared by 2 bases and J by 4 bases, with 9 bases of the junction left unmatched. CDR1 ENHRY and CDR2 SYGVKD come from the germline V gene. CDR3 size: 16 residues. DNA of the CDR3: TGTGCCATCAGTGAGCCGAAGACAGGGATATCAGATACGCAGTATTTT. This codes for CAISEPKTGISDTQYF.

The rearrangement links TRBV10-3 to TRBJ1-2; D ambiguous. The CDR3 is made up of 13 amino acids. Germline V gives CDR1 ENHRY, CDR2 SYGVKD. Trimming left V 3 bases short and J 2 bases short, with 7 bases between. In nucleotides, the CDR3 is TGTGCCATCAGTGAAGACACAAACTATGGCTACACCTTC. Protein: CAISEDTNYGYTF.